This T cell receptor beta chain was obtained from a study of cytomegalovirus exposure and HLA in healthy donors. The wider study: The study's early data release held about 80 million unique TCRs from HLA-typed donors. Study-level points and caveats: Earlier analysis yielded a pattern in which most TCR beta V segments were productive about 90% or about 30% of the time. The study put about 180 TCR beta chains on its list as cytomegalovirus-associated.

Worth noting for this clone: The target antigen is unknown.

Researchers ran the PCR with 60 Vbeta and 13 Jbeta primers. This table comes from immunoSEQ multiplex PCR, and its TCRdb copy is limited to in-frame clones, with some not included. The sample consists of 200,000 to 250,000 clones, around four fifths of them appearing once. The CDR3 is made up of 11 amino acids. The germline V gene encodes CDR1 DFQATT and CDR2 SNEGSKA (reference sequence). Trimming removed 5 bases from V and 1 base from J, with 5 bases in between. The rearrangement joins TRBV20-1 to TRBJ1-1; the D is unclear. The source material was PBMCs. The clonotype was recovered from a man aged 50 or older in good health and CMV-seronegative. The CDR3 nucleotides read TGCAGTGCTGGGCGGAACACTGAAGCTTTCTTT. It codes for CSAGRNTEAFF.